The clone carrying this T cell receptor delta chain was seen more than once but under ten times. Trimming shortened V by 0 bases and J by 4 bases, and 32 bases separated the two germline ends. The CDR3 sequence is 21 residues long. The germline V gene encodes CDR1 GEAIGNYY and CDR2 EKD. The sample originates from a study of gamma-delta T cells after stem cell transplantation. TCRdb reapplied CATT to the RT-PCR reads. The table has about 4,600 delta-chain clones, roughly 1.9% seen once. Sequences were obtained from gamma-delta T cells. The rearrangement joins TRDV2 to TRDJ1; D is possibly TRDD3 (6 bases). The TCR was taken from a human donor. It is not recorded whose cells these are; they may come from a transplant donor. This chain's CDR3 is CACDTLEKVSVLGPKHDKLIF. CDR3 sequence (DNA): TGTGCCTGTGACACCTTGGAGAAGGTCTCCGTACTGGGCCCAAAACACGATAAACTCATCTTT.